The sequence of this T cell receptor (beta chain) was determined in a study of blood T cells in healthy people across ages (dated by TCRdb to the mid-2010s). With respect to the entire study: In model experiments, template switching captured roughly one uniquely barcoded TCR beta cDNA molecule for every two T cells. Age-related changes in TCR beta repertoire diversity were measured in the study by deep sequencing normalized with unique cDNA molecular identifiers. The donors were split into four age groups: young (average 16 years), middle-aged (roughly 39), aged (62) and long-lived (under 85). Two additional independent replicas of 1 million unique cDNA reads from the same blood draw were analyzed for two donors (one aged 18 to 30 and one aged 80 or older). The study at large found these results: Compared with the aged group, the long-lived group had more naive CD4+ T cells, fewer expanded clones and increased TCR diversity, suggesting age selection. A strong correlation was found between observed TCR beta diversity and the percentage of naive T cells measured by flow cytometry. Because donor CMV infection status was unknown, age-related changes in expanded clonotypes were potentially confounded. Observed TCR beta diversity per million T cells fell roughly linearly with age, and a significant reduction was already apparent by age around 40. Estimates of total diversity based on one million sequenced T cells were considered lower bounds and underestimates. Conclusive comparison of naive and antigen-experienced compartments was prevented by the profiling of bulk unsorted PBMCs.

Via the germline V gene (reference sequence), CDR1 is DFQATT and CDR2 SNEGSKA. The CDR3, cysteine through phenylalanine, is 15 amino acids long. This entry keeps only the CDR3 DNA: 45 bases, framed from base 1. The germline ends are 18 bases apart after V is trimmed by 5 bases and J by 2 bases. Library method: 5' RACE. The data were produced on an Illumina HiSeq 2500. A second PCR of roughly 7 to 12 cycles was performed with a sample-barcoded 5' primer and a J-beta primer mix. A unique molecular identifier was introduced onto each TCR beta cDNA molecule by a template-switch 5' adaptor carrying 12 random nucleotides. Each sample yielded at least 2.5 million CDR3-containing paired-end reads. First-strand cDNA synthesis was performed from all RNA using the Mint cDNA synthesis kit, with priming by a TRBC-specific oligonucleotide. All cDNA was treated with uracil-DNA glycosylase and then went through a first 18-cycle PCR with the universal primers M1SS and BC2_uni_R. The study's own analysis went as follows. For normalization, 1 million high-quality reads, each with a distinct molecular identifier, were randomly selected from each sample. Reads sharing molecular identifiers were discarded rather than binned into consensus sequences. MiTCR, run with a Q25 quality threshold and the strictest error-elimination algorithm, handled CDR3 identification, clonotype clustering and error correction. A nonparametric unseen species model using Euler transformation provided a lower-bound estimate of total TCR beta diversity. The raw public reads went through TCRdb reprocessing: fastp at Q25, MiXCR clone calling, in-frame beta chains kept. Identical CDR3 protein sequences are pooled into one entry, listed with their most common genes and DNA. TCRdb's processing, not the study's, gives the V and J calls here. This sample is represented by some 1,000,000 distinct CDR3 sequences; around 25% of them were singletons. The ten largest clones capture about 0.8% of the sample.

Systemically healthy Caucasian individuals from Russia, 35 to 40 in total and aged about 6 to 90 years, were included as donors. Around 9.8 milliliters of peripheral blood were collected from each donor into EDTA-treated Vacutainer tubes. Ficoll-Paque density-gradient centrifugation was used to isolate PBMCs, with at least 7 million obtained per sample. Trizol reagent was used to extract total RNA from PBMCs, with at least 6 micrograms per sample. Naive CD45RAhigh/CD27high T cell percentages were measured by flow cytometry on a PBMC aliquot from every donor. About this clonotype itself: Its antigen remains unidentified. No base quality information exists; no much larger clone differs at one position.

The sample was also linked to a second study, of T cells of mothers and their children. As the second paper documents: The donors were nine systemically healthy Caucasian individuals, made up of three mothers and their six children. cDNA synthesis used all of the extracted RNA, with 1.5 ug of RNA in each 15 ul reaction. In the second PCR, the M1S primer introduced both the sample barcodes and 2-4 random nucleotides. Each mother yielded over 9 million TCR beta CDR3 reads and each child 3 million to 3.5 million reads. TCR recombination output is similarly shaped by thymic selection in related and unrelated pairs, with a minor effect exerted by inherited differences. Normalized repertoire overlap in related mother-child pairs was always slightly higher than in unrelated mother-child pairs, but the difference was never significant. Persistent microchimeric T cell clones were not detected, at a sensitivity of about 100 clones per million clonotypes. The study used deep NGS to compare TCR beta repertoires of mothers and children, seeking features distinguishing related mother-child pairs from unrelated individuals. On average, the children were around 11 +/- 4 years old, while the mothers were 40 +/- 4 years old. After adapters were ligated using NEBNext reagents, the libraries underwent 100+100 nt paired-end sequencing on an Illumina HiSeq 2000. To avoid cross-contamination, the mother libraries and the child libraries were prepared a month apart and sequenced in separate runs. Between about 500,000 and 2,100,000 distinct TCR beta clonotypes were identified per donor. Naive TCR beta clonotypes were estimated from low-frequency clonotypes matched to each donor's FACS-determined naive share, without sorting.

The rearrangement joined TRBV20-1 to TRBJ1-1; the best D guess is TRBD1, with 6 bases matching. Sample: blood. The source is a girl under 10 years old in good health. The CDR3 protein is CSAPQQGTLNTEAFF. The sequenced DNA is TGCAGTGCTCCCCAACAGGGAACCCTAAACACTGAAGCTTTCTTT.